These 27 T cell receptor beta chains were sequenced from one sample in a study of T cell responses to AZD1222 COVID-19 vaccine. TCRdb's copy holds only in-frame clones and misses some; the assay was immunoSEQ multiplex PCR. The data contain approximately 82,000 clones, roughly 90% of them singletons. The specimen comprised peripheral blood, sampled on day 0 of AZD1222 vaccination. The receptors were gathered from an adult in good health.

This clone showed up just a few times. The chain employs TRBV5-8 and TRBJ2-7; D not certain. The germline gives CDR1 SGHTS, CDR2 YDEGEE. Trimming removed 1 base from V and 6 bases from J, with 17 bases in between. The CDR3 extends over 15 amino acids. The CDR3 sequence is CASSLIENLRSEQYF. Here the CDR3 DNA reads TGTGCCAGCAGCTTGATAGAGAATCTCCGAAGCGAGCAGTACTTC.

This chain uses TRBV7-6 with TRBJ1-5; maybe TRBD1 (5 bases). CDR1 is SGHVS and CDR2 is FNYEAQ in the germline V gene. V shed 0 bases and J shed 4 bases, with 7 bases lying between them. The CDR3 is made up of 14 amino acids. CDR3 bases: TGTGCCAGCAGCTTAGCGGCAGGGAATCAGCCCCAGCATTTT. Its translation is CASSLAAGNQPQHF.

This clone occurred a few times. The chain employs TRBV7-3 and TRBJ2-3; tentatively, D is TRBD2 (5 bases). CDR1 is SGHTA and CDR2 is FQGTGA in the germline V gene. Trimming took 6 bases from V and 4 from J, leaving 20 bases between them. The length of the CDR3 is 16 residues. The DNA for the CDR3 is TGTGCCAGCAGGGAGCCGGTCGCGGGCAGGTCAGATACGCAGTATTTT. It is translated as CASREPVAGRSDTQYF.

The chain combines TRBV5-1 with TRBJ2-1; 7 positions match TRBD1. Germline V gene lookup returns CDR1 SGHRS and CDR2 YFSETQ. V gave up 0 bases and J gave up 2 bases; unmatched junction bases: 2. This CDR3 has 15 amino acids. CDR3 nucleotides: TGCGCCAGCAGCTTGGACGGACAGGCCTACAATGAGCAGTTCTTC. Translating gives CASSLDGQAYNEQFF.

The DNA of the CDR3 is TGTGCCAGCAGCCCACTCGACAGGGGCTCTGAAGCTTTCTTT. It yields the protein CASSPLDRGSEAFF. The gene calls are TRBV9 and TRBJ1-1, with 8 bases identical to TRBD1. Germline loops: CDR1 SGDLS, CDR2 YYNGEE. The junction had 8 bases not matched to a gene; V was cut back by 4 bases and J by 6 bases. This CDR3 spans 14 amino acids.

The V and J genes are TRBV5-5 and TRBJ2-7; maybe TRBD2 (6 bases). The CDR3 runs to 14 residues. CDR1 is SGHKS and CDR2 is YYEKEE in the germline V gene (reference sequence). Trimming removed 0 bases at V and 5 bases at J, with 12 bases between. The DNA for the CDR3 is TGTGCCAGCAGCTTGGCCGTTGGAGGGAACGAGCAGTACTTC. The encoded protein is CASSLAVGGNEQYF.

The rearrangement uses TRBV19 and TRBJ1-3; 8 bases fit TRBD1. This CDR3 comprises 16 residues. Trimming cost V 5 bases and J 2 bases; bases outside gene matches: 8. Per the germline V gene, CDR1 is LNHDA and CDR2 is SQIVND (reference sequence). As DNA, the CDR3 is TGTGCCAGTAGTCCAACAGGGGGTATGACTGGAAACACCATATATTTT. Translating it yields CASSPTGGMTGNTIYF.

J is TRBJ2-7 and V is TRBV5-4, with 9 positions matching TRBD1. In germline, CDR1 is SGHNT, CDR2 YYREEE (reference sequence). This CDR3 region has 13 residues. J lost 12 bases, V lost 4 bases, and 11 bases had no gene match. CDR3 DNA: TGTGCCAGCAGCGAAACGGGACAGGGCGGGCTGTACTTC. It encodes CASSETGQGGLYF.

The CDR3 loop is CATSDQGGGDTGELFF. CDR3 DNA: TGTGCCACCAGTGATCAGGGCGGCGGGGACACCGGGGAGCTGTTTTTT. The rearrangement joins TRBV24-1 to TRBJ2-2; D may be TRBD2 (6 bases). V was pared by 3 bases and J by 3 bases, with 13 bases between. The CDR3 length is 16 residues. Germline lookup yields CDR1 KGHDR and CDR2 SFDVKD.

This clone appeared a single time. The chain joins TRBV2 to TRBJ1-2; TRBD1 matches 12 bases. V lost 7 bases and J lost 4; bases outside the gene matches: 10. This CDR3 spans 16 amino acids. The germline V gene encodes CDR1 SNHLY and CDR2 FYNNEI. The CDR3 sequence is CASIPGTGGSGYGYTF. The DNA for the CDR3 is TGTGCCAGCATTCCCGGGACAGGGGGCAGTGGCTATGGCTACACCTTC.

This clone was seen only once. This chain links TRBV19 with TRBJ1-5; a possible D gene is TRBD1 (5 bases). Trimming removed 6 bases from V and 6 bases from J, with 15 bases in between. The germline V gene encodes CDR1 LNHDA and CDR2 SQIVND (reference sequence). This CDR3 contains 14 residues. The chain's CDR3 is CASSSRDRLQPQHF. The DNA for the CDR3 is TGTGCCAGTAGCTCCCGGGACCGCCTTCAGCCCCAGCATTTT.

V gene TRBV9 combines with J gene TRBJ2-3; D may match TRBD1 or TRBD2 (5 bases each). Germline V lookup: CDR1 SGDLS, CDR2 YYNGEE. The length of the CDR3 is 17 residues. V was clipped by 0 bases and J by 3 bases, with 17 bases between them. The CDR3 spells CASSVEKVGERTDTQYF. The DNA for the CDR3 is TGTGCCAGCAGCGTAGAAAAGGTGGGGGAGCGGACAGATACGCAGTATTTT.

The chain recombines TRBV5-4 with TRBJ1-1; D call uncertain. Germline CDR1 is SGHNT and CDR2 is YYREEE (reference sequence). Trimming stripped 1 base from V and 5 bases from J, with 12 bases between. The CDR3 spans 14 residues. CDR3 sequence reads: CASSLILGGTEAFF. CDR3 coding DNA: TGTGCCAGCAGCTTGATACTTGGAGGGACTGAAGCTTTCTTT.

The chain employs TRBV7-2 and TRBJ1-5; weak D call: TRBD1 (6 bases). Per the germline V gene, CDR1 is SGHTA and CDR2 is FQGNSA. This CDR3 comprises 15 residues. The V and J ends lost 6 bases and 5 bases respectively, with 17 bases between them. CDR3 amino acids: CASSHREGIHQPQHF. CDR3 DNA: TGTGCCAGCAGTCACAGGGAGGGAATTCATCAGCCCCAGCATTTT.

The CDR3 sequence: CASSFGTLSTDTQYF. As DNA, the CDR3 is TGTGCCAGCAGCTTCGGGACCTTAAGCACAGATACGCAGTATTTT. V is TRBV7-9 and J is TRBJ2-3; D is tentatively TRBD1 or TRBD2 (5 bases each). CDR1 SEHNR and CDR2 FQNEAQ come from the germline V gene (reference sequence). The V end lost 3 bases, the J end lost 0 bases, and 10 bases lay between the germline ends. The CDR3 runs 15 residues.

The chain couples TRBV5-4 to TRBJ2-1; perhaps TRBD2 as D (6 bases). Looked up from germline, CDR1 is SGHNT and CDR2 is YYREEE (reference sequence). CDR3 length: 14 residues. V was shortened by 1 base and J by 7 bases, with 12 bases between the two germline ends. CDR3 sequence (DNA): TGTGCCAGCAGCTTGATTTCAGGGAGGAATGAGCAGTTCTTC. Translation gives CASSLISGRNEQFF. Supplemented by reference TRBV5-4 and TRBJ2-1, the full variable domain reads ETGVTQSPTHLIKTRGQQVTLRCSSQSGHNTVSWYQQALGQGPQFIFQYYREEENGRGNFPPRFSGLQFPNYSSELNVNALELDDSALYLCASSLISGRNEQFFGPGTRLTVL.

This clone was detected only once. The chain combines TRBV19 with TRBJ2-2; TRBD2 is a possible D gene (6 bases). V gave up 1 base and J gave up 5 bases, with 11 bases separating them. The CDR3 consists of 15 residues. Germline lookup yields CDR1 LNHDA and CDR2 SQIVND (reference sequence). CDR3: CASSIAEGRTGELFF. The CDR3 nucleotides read TGTGCCAGTAGTATAGCGGAGGGTCGGACCGGGGAGCTGTTTTTT.

The chain carries TRBV5-1 and TRBJ2-5; 7 bases agree with TRBD1. In germline, CDR1 is SGHRS, CDR2 YFSETQ. The CDR3 extends over 15 amino acids. V dropped 1 base and J dropped 4; count of bases not matched to a gene: 7. The CDR3: CASSLMRGPLETQYF. The CDR3 DNA reads as TGCGCCAGCAGCTTGATGAGGGGGCCATTAGAGACCCAGTACTTC.

The V gene is TRBV2, the J gene TRBJ2-6; 10 nucleotides line up with TRBD1. Germline loops: CDR1 SNHLY, CDR2 FYNNEI. The V gene end was trimmed by 7 bases and the J gene end by 0 bases; junction bases not matched to a gene: 15. The length of the CDR3 is 20 residues. As DNA, the CDR3 is TGTGCCAGCACCGAGGAGACAGGGGGCCCCATGAGCTCTGGGGCCAACGTCCTGACTTTC. As protein: CASTEETGGPMSSGANVLTF.

The chain couples TRBV18 to TRBJ1-1; 8 nucleotides line up with TRBD1. CDR3 length equals 14 residues. Per the germline V gene, CDR1 is KGHSH and CDR2 is LQKENI. V dropped 4 bases and J dropped 3; count of bases not matched to a gene: 4. CDR3 residues: CASSLDRGDTEAFF. The CDR3 DNA follows: TGTGCCAGCTCACTCGACAGGGGAGACACTGAAGCTTTCTTT.

The sample holds one count of this clone. V gene TRBV7-2 combines with J gene TRBJ2-1; 7 positions agree with TRBD2. The CDR3 has 15 residues. The junction had 8 bases not matched to a gene; V was cut back by 6 bases and J by 3 bases. Germline V CDR1 and CDR2: SGHTA, FQGNSA. This chain's CDR3 is CASRAGGRVYNEQFF. CDR3 DNA sequence: TGTGCCAGCAGGGCTGGAGGGAGGGTCTACAATGAGCAGTTCTTC.

The chain links TRBV18 to TRBJ1-6, with no clear D. With 2 bases removed from V and 7 bases from J, the gap between germline ends came to 6 bases. This CDR3 comprises 13 residues. Germline CDR1 and CDR2: KGHSH and LQKENI. DNA of the CDR3: TGTGCCAGCTCACCAGTTTCGAATTCACCCCTCCACTTT. This encodes CASSPVSNSPLHF.

This chain connects TRBV28 to TRBJ1-3; D gene ambiguous. The germline V and J ends were trimmed by 7 bases and 0 bases, with 13 bases remaining between them. CDR1 and CDR2 from the germline V gene are MDHEN and SYDVKM. CDR3 length: 15 amino acids. CDR3 sequence (DNA): TGTGCCAGCATTCCCTACTTGGACTCTGGAAACACCATATATTTT. Translating it yields CASIPYLDSGNTIYF. The full variable domain, its missing parts supplied by reference TRBV28 and TRBJ1-3, is DVKVTQSSRYLVKRTGEKVFLECVQDMDHENMFWYRQDPGLGLRLIYFSYDVKMKEKGDIPEGYSVSREKKERFSLILESASTNQTSMYLCASIPYLDSGNTIYFGEGSWLTVV.

This rearrangement joins TRBV28 to TRBJ1-1; the D gene is possibly TRBD1 (6 bases). Per germline, CDR1 MDHEN and CDR2 SYDVKM. V gave up 2 bases and J gave up 3 bases, with 13 bases separating them. The CDR3 length is 15 residues. The CDR3 region is CASSLKQGWYTEAFF. The DNA of the CDR3 is TGTGCCAGCAGTTTAAAGCAGGGGTGGTACACTGAAGCTTTCTTT.

The rearrangement joins TRBV28 to TRBJ1-1; possible D gene TRBD1, 6 bases. CDR1 MDHEN and CDR2 SYDVKM come from the germline V gene. With 10 bases removed from V and 0 bases from J, the gap between germline ends came to 12 bases. This CDR3 contains 13 residues. DNA of the CDR3: TGTGCCACCAGGACAGATTTGAACACTGAAGCTTTCTTT. Translated, it gives CATRTDLNTEAFF.

The rearrangement joins TRBV9 to TRBJ1-2, with 10 bases identical to TRBD1. Germline V CDR1 and CDR2: SGDLS, YYNGEE. After removal of 5 bases from V and 10 bases from J, the junction contained 8 bases not matched to a gene. The CDR3 totals 13 residues. The CDR3 protein is CASRRGTGVDYTF. CDR3 DNA sequence: TGTGCCAGCAGGAGAGGGACAGGGGTCGACTACACCTTC. Together with reference TRBV9 and TRBJ1-2, the CDR3 gives the full variable domain: DSGVTQTPKHLITATGQRVTLRCSPRSGDLSVYWYQQSLDQGLQFLIQYYNGEERAKGNILERFSAQQFPDLHSELNLSSLELGDSALYFCASRRGTGVDYTFGSGTRLTVV.

Remarks on this clone: Other DNA sequences in this specimen translate into the identical CDR3. This chain links TRBV9 with TRBJ1-3; no definite D call. Trimming took off 2 bases at V and 0 bases at J, with 9 bases between the two ends. Germline V CDR1 and CDR2: SGDLS, YYNGEE. This CDR3 region has 15 residues. CDR3 coding DNA: TGTGCCAGCAGCGTGGCGGGGAGCTCTGGAAACACCATATATTTT. Translation gives CASSVAGSSGNTIYF.